This TCR beta chain was found in a study of cytotoxic CD8 clonotypes in ibrutinib-treated CLL. Study-wide context: Of a cohort that held around 10 relapsed/refractory and around 16 treatment-naive patients, roughly 18 were IGHV unmutated.

TCR beta libraries used around 1.8 micrograms of DNA from cryopreserved PBMCs. Assay: immunoSEQ multiplex PCR; the TCRdb copy retains only in-frame clones and omits some. The sample holds 20,000 to 30,000 clones, approximately 71% seen once. After removal of 5 bases from V and 4 bases from J, the junction contained 10 bases not matched to a gene. The CDR3 totals 16 residues. Germline V gives CDR1 MDHEN, CDR2 SYDVKM. The material was PBMCs, obtained after 12 months of ibrutinib treatment. V and J are TRBV28 and TRBJ1-4; 7 nucleotides line up with TRBD1. The source of this sequence is a human donor with chronic lymphocytic leukemia. In DNA form, the CDR3 reads TGTGCCAGCAGTCTCATGACAGGGACCTATAATGAAAAACTGTTTTTT. Translation: CASSLMTGTYNEKLFF.